Below are 6 T cell receptor beta chains sequenced from a single sample in a study of T cells in women clearing cervical HPV infection. Here immunoSEQ multiplex PCR was the method, and the copy in TCRdb shows in-frame clones only, minus some. Reported are about 22,000 clones; the ten largest clones contain over 4.5%. Sequenced input: blood buffy coat. Every receptor here comes from a woman aged 18 to 75 with a cervical HPV16 infection that either progressed to CIN3+ or cleared (not recorded which).

Comment on this clone: Sequencing ends 3 residues short of the CDR3 end; the germline J gene provides the rest. The chain employs TRBV30 and TRBJ2-1, with 8 positions matching TRBD2. The V segment lost 7 bases and the J segment 8 bases; nucleotides outside the gene matches: 13. The CDR3 loop spans 14 amino acids. In germline, CDR1 is GTSNPN, CDR2 SVGIG (reference sequence). The DNA read from the CDR3 is TGTGCCTCCCACCCGGGACTAGTAAGATATGAG. Translating gives CASHPGLVRYE. The entire CDR3 sequence reads CASHPGLVRYEQFF. Complete variable domain (other parts from reference TRBV30 and TRBJ2-1): SQTIHQWPATLVQPVGSPLSLECTVEGTSNPNLYWYRQAAGRGLQLLFYSVGIGQISSEVPQNLSASRPQDRQFILSSKKLLLSDSGFYLCASHPGLVRYEQFFGPGTRLTVL.

The CDR3 loop is CSVESWTGVVDTQYF. The sequenced CDR3 bases are TGCAGCGTTGAGTCGTGGACAGGGGTTGTAGATACG. The genes are TRBV29-1 and TRBJ2-3, with TRBD1 identical over 9 bases. The sequenced fragment ends 3 residues before the CDR3 boundary, so the rest is inferred from the germline J gene. The V segment lost 3 bases and the J segment 5 bases; nucleotides outside the gene matches: 9. CDR1 is SQVTM, CDR2 ANQGSEA, per germline. The CDR3 length is 15 residues.

This clone shows up as medium-sized by frequency. The read ends 3 residues early relative to the CDR3; the germline J gene fills the gap. J is TRBJ2-7 and V is TRBV2; 12 bases fit TRBD1. Trimming removed 4 bases from V and 4 bases from J; junction bases left unmatched: 5. The CDR3 is 15 amino acids. Germline-derived CDR1 and CDR2 are SNHLY and FYNNEI. The CDR3 bases that were read are TGTGCCAGCAGTGCACTGGGACAGGGGGCATACGAG. This sequence encodes CASSALGQGAYE. The whole CDR3 sequence is CASSALGQGAYEQYF.

Note on this clone: The read gets to within 3 residues of the CDR3 end, and the germline J gene fills in the rest. This chain connects TRBV20-1 to TRBJ1-2, with a tentative D call TRBD1 (6 bases). CDR3 length: 15 amino acids. V was clipped by 0 bases and J by 2 bases, with 13 bases between them. Germline CDR1 is DFQATT and CDR2 is SNEGSKA (reference sequence). CDR3 region: CSARDSDRPNYGYTF. CDR3 bases read: TGCAGTGCTAGAGATAGTGACAGGCCGAACTATGGC.

Comment on this clone: At one boundary the junction diverges from the germline segment, which might be a read error. Read coverage stops 3 residues before the CDR3 terminus; the germline J gene supplies the remainder. The rearrangement joins TRBV7-9 to TRBJ2-7; D may be TRBD1 (5 bases). Germline V lookup: CDR1 SEHNR, CDR2 FQNEAQ (reference sequence). The CDR3 totals 12 residues. The part of the CDR3 DNA that was read is TGTTCCAGCAGCTTAGACAGCTACGAG. This gives the protein CSSSLDSYE. The complete CDR3 sequence is CSSSLDSYEQYF.

As to this clone: Read data end 3 residues before the CDR3 end; the end is taken from the germline J gene. This sequence joins TRBV2 and TRBJ2-3, with a possible D match to TRBD2 (7 bases). The CDR3 is made up of 17 amino acids. V gave up 6 bases and J gave up 1 base, with 20 bases separating them. CDR1 and CDR2 (germline): SNHLY, FYNNEI. The CDR3 bases that were read are TGTGCCAGCAGCTCCCCCCGGACTAGGGGGGGCACAGATACG. Its protein product is CASSSPRTRGGTDT. The whole CDR3 sequence reads CASSSPRTRGGTDTQYF.